The 7 T cell receptor beta chains below come from one sample, sequenced in a study of T cell repertoires in cytomegalovirus infection. What these receptors recognize is not known. TCRdb redid the calling of the reads with MiXCR, one entry per CDR3 protein. The repertoire holds under 150,000 distinct CDR3 sequences, with roughly 25% as singletons. What was sequenced was PBMCs, sequenced either directly or after in vitro stimulation (not recorded which). The receptors stem from a human donor in good health (CMV status not recorded). Some clones in this sample may be carry-over from other donors' samples.

A note on this clonotype: Its ends do not fully match the called genes, so a read error is possible. The V call is TRBV6-5, the J call TRBJ2-3; D gene unclear. The V gene's germline CDR1 is MNHEY and CDR2 SVGAGI. This CDR3 has 14 residues. The CDR3 is CTSSWRRNTDTQYF. The CDR3 coding sequence is TGTACCAGCAGTTGGCGGAGAAACACAGATACGCAGTATTTT.

This clonotype was recorded a few times. This chain links TRBV6-2 or TRBV6-3 with TRBJ2-6, with D unresolved. V lost 1 base and J lost 0, with 1 base in between. CDR1 is MNHEY and CDR2 is SVGEGT in the germline V gene. The CDR3 totals 14 residues. The DNA for the CDR3 is TGTGCCAGCAGTTACTACTCTGGGGCCAACGTCCTGACTTTC. It translates to CASSYYSGANVLTF.

The V call is TRBV9, the J call TRBJ2-3, with D unresolved. There are 15 residues in the CDR3. Germline CDR1 SGDLS, CDR2 YYNGEE. V dropped 0 bases and J dropped 3 bases, with 11 bases sitting between them. In nucleotides, the CDR3 is TGTGCCAGCAGCGTAGGGAACCTTGGTACAGATACGCAGTATTTT. It encodes CASSVGNLGTDTQYF.

This clonotype was seen a handful of times. The chain uses TRBV4-1 and TRBJ2-1; possible D gene TRBD2, 6 bases. The CDR3 loop spans 17 amino acids. Germline loops: CDR1 MGHRA, CDR2 YSYEKL. With 0 bases removed from V and 3 bases from J, the gap between germline ends came to 15 bases. The DNA for the CDR3 is TGCGCCAGCAGCCAAGATACCCTCAGCGGGCTCTACAATGAGCAGTTCTTC. Translation gives CASSQDTLSGLYNEQFF.

V usage is TRBV12-3 or TRBV12-4 and J usage is TRBJ1-1, with D tentatively TRBD1 (5 bases). Deletions cut 7 bases from V and 4 bases from J, with 13 bases between. The CDR3 loop spans 13 amino acids. The CDR3 DNA is TGTGCCAGCAAGCGGGACGAGGGCACTGAAGCTTTCTTT. Translating it yields CASKRDEGTEAFF.

This clonotype was observed a handful of times. The V gene is TRBV6-1, the J gene TRBJ1-4, with 7 bases fitting TRBD1. The CDR3 length is 12 residues. Germline trimming cut 6 bases from V and 7 bases from J; bases unmatched to any gene: 2. The germline V gene has CDR1 MNHNS and CDR2 SASEGT. As DNA, the CDR3 is TGTGCCAGCAGACAGGGGAGTGAAAAACTGTTTTTT. It is translated as CASRQGSEKLFF.

J is TRBJ1-1 and V is TRBV10-3; D is undetermined. The CDR3 is 12 residues long. CDR1 and CDR2 from the germline V gene are ENHRY and SYGVKD. The ends were cut back, 11 bases at V and 1 base at J, with 11 bases in the middle. CDR3 in amino acids: CAANQENTEAFF. The CDR3, as DNA: TGTGCCGCGAACCAGGAGAACACTGAAGCTTTCTTT.